Below are 15 T cell receptor beta chains sequenced from a single sample in a study of control samples from healthy donors and cancer patients. Here immunoSEQ multiplex PCR was the method, and the copy in TCRdb shows in-frame clones only, minus some. The sample yields about 130,000 clones, 80% to 95% seen once. Sequencing used blood. These receptors originate from a man between 40 and 49 years old in good health.

The chain combines TRBV9 with TRBJ1-1; D gene ambiguous. Germline V CDR1 and CDR2: SGDLS, YYNGEE. This CDR3 is 12 amino acids long. The germline V and J ends were trimmed by 8 bases and 1 base, with 9 bases remaining between them. CDR3 protein: CASGRQNTEAFF. CDR3 DNA sequence: TGTGCCAGTGGGCGGCAGAACACTGAAGCTTTCTTT.

The V gene is TRBV4-1, the J gene TRBJ1-3; possibly TRBD1 for D (6 bases). V was trimmed by 0 bases and J by 8 bases, leaving 17 bases between them. This CDR3 comprises 16 residues. The germline V gene encodes CDR1 MGHRA and CDR2 YSYEKL. The DNA for the CDR3 is TGCGCCAGCAGCCAAGATCACGGCAGGGGATGGGACACCATATATTTT. Translated, it gives CASSQDHGRGWDTIYF.

The gene calls are TRBV7-8 and TRBJ1-2; D not certain. This CDR3 spans 15 amino acids. The ends were cut back, 6 bases at V and 5 bases at J, with 19 bases in the middle. Germline CDR1 SGHVS, CDR2 FQNEAQ. CDR3 region: CASSSRASGGYGYTF. The CDR3 coding sequence is TGTGCCAGCAGTTCCCGCGCCTCGGGAGGATATGGCTACACCTTC.

The chain has TRBV4-1 and TRBJ1-2, with 10 bases matching TRBD1. The germline V gene has CDR1 MGHRA and CDR2 YSYEKL. V shed 1 base and J 4 bases; nucleotides not matched to a gene: 3. This CDR3 is built from 15 residues. CDR3 region: CASSQGGQGSYGYTF. CDR3 DNA: TGCGCCAGCAGCCAAGGGGGACAGGGGTCCTATGGCTACACCTTC.

This clone was detected a few times. V usage is TRBV18 and J usage is TRBJ1-5, with D uncertain. Germline V gene sequence: CDR1 KGHSH, CDR2 LQKENI. This CDR3 region has 16 residues. Trimming took 1 base from V and 0 from J, leaving 10 bases between them. CDR3 DNA: TGTGCCAGCTCACCACAATGGGTGGCTAGCAATCAGCCCCAGCATTTT. Its translation is CASSPQWVASNQPQHF.

This sequence joins TRBV25-1 and TRBJ2-1; no clear D. The CDR3 sequence is 14 residues long. The V gene's germline CDR1 is MGHDK and CDR2 SYGVNS. V lost 2 bases, J lost 2 bases, and 7 bases lay in between. The CDR3, as DNA: TGTGCCAGCAGTGAACGTATGCCCTACAATGAGCAGTTCTTC. Translation: CASSERMPYNEQFF.

This clone has a single count. The chain carries TRBV5-1 and TRBJ2-1; D is unclear. This CDR3 has 12 amino acids. Trimming took 3 bases from V and 10 from J, leaving 11 bases between them. Germline CDR1 and CDR2: SGHRS and YFSETQ. This CDR3 is CASSSPSGEQFF. CDR3 DNA sequence: TGCGCCAGCAGCTCCCCCTCCGGGGAGCAGTTCTTC.

The chain couples TRBV6-6 to TRBJ2-7; TRBD2 matches 9 bases. Germline CDR1 is MNHNY and CDR2 is SVGAGI (reference sequence). The CDR3 consists of 14 residues. After removal of 6 bases from V and 4 bases from J, the junction contained 7 bases not matched to a gene. CDR3 sequence: CASSPTSGEYEQYF. DNA for the CDR3: TGTGCCAGCAGCCCGACTAGCGGAGAATACGAGCAGTACTTC.

The J gene is TRBJ2-2, the V gene TRBV7-6; 9 positions agree with TRBD1. V gave up 5 bases and J gave up 3 bases; unmatched junction bases: 16. The CDR3 is 19 amino acids. Germline values: CDR1 SGHVS, CDR2 FNYEAQ. This chain's CDR3 is CASSPTSYPGQGYTGELFF. CDR3 DNA sequence: TGTGCCAGCAGCCCCACTTCCTACCCGGGACAGGGATACACCGGGGAGCTGTTTTTT.

This chain connects TRBV19 to TRBJ1-1; a weak D match, TRBD1 (5 bases). This CDR3 comprises 15 residues. CDR1 is LNHDA and CDR2 is SQIVND in the germline V gene (reference sequence). V dropped 5 bases and J dropped 1 base, with 14 bases sitting between them. CDR3 region: CASSGSQGRNTEAFF. As DNA, the CDR3 is TGTGCCAGTAGTGGGTCCCAGGGCAGGAACACTGAAGCTTTCTTT.

The chain joins TRBV19 to TRBJ1-1, with 7 bases that match TRBD1. The V and J ends lost 5 bases and 4 bases, in that order; junction bases with no gene match: 4. The CDR3 sequence is 13 residues long. CDR1 and CDR2 from the germline V gene are LNHDA and SQIVND (reference sequence). The CDR3 region has the DNA TGTGCCAGTAGTCAGACAGGGATCACTGAAGCTTTCTTT. Its protein is CASSQTGITEAFF. Using reference TRBV19 and TRBJ1-1 for the parts outside the CDR3, the full variable domain is DGGITQSPKYLFRKEGQNVTLSCEQNLNHDAMYWYRQDPGQGLRLIYYSQIVNDFQKGDIAEGYSVSREKKESFPLTVTSAQKNPTAFYLCASSQTGITEAFFGQGTRLTVV.

The chain carries TRBV19 and TRBJ1-5; TRBD1 is a possible D gene (5 bases). The CDR3 runs 15 residues. V lost 3 bases and J 0 bases, leaving 9 bases between the germline ends. Germline V gene sequence: CDR1 LNHDA, CDR2 SQIVND (reference sequence). Here the CDR3 reads CASSIWGYSNQPQHF. The CDR3 bases are TGTGCCAGTAGTATTTGGGGGTATAGCAATCAGCCCCAGCATTTT.

V gene TRBV18 combines with J gene TRBJ1-5; D is unresolved. This CDR3 is 14 amino acids long. V dropped 3 bases and J dropped 5 bases, with 11 bases sitting between them. Germline V gene data show CDR1 as KGHSH and CDR2 as LQKENI. The CDR3 is CASSPRVGDQPQHF. For the CDR3, the DNA is TGTGCCAGCTCACCTCGAGTCGGGGATCAGCCCCAGCATTTT.

In its sample, this clone was seen once. This sequence joins TRBV4-2 and TRBJ1-1, with D uncertain. The CDR3 runs to 17 residues. Germline values: CDR1 LGHNA, CDR2 YNFKEQ. V was trimmed by 0 bases and J by 5 bases, leaving 19 bases between them. The CDR3 bases are TGTGCCAGCAGCCAAGATACTAAGCCTAGTCGGGGTACTGAAGCTTTCTTT. Amino acids: CASSQDTKPSRGTEAFF.

The rearrangement uses TRBV25-1 and TRBJ1-2; the D is unclear. CDR1 is MGHDK, CDR2 SYGVNS, per germline. The V end lost 0 bases, the J end lost 2 bases, and 7 bases lay between the germline ends. The CDR3 spans 14 residues. CDR3 coding DNA: TGTGCCAGCAGTGAATATGGACGAAACTATGGCTACACCTTC. It yields the protein CASSEYGRNYGYTF.